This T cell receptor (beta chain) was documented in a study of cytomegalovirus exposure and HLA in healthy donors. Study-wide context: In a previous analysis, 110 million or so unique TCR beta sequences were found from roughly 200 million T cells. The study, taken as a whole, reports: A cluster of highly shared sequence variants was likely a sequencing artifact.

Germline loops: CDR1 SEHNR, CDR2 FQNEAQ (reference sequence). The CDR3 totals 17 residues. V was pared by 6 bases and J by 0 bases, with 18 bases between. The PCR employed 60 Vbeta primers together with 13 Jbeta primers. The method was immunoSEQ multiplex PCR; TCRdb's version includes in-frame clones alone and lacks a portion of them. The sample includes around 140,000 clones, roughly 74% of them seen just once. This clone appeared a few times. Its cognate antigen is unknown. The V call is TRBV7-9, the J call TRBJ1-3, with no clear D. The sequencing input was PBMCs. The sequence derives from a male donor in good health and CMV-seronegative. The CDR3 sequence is CASSRAPNSHSGNTIYF. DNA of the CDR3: TGTGCCAGCAGTCGAGCCCCGAACAGCCACTCTGGAAACACCATATATTTT.